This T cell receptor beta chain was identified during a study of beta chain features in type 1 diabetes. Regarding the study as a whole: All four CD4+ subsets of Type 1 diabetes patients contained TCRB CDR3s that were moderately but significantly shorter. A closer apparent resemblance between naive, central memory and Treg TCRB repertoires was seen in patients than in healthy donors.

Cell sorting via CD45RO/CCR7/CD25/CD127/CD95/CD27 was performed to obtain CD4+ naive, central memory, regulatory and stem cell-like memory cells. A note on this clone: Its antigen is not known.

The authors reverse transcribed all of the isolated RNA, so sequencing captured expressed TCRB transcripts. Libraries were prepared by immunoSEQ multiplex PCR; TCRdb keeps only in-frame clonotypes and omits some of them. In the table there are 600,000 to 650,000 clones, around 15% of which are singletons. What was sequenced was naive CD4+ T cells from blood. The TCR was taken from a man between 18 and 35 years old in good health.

The CDR3 DNA reads as TGTGCCACCCTTAGGGCCGGGGAGCTGTTTTTT. It is translated as CATLRAGELFF. The chain joins TRBV10-3 to TRBJ2-2; D not certain. This CDR3 spans 11 amino acids. Trimming took off 10 bases at V and 6 bases at J, with 9 bases between the two ends. The germline CDR1 and CDR2 sequences are ENHRY and SYGVKD.